The entry below gives a single T cell receptor (beta chain) sequence along with its context. Its specificity is unknown. Per the germline V gene, CDR1 is MNHEY and CDR2 is SVGAGI. This CDR3 region has 15 residues. Deletions cut 0 bases from V and 4 bases from J, with 12 bases between. The data originate from a study of healthy donors' naive CD4 and CD8 T cells. The wider study: A new alpha primer set targeted every functional IMGT alpha variant. Study-wide results and limits: Possible naive T cell homeostatic proliferation bias remained unaddressed. Bulk sequencing left alpha and beta chains unpaired.

A linear amplification protocol produced the TCR libraries from 400 to 550 ng of total RNA. From the reads, TCRdb called clonotypes with MiXCR, one entry per CDR3 protein. This sample has about 180,000 distinct CDR3 sequences; about four fifths occur once, and the top ten carry about 2.3%. The sample was naive CD4+ and CD8+ T cells sorted from blood, pooled from several donors. The sequence derives from a pool of human donors in good health; the sample pools cells from several healthy donors. The chain carries TRBV6-5 and TRBJ1-2; no reliable D call. The DNA of the CDR3 is TGTGCCAGCAGTTACTCGATCGGCCCGATCTATGGCTACACCTTC. Encoded protein: CASSYSIGPIYGYTF.